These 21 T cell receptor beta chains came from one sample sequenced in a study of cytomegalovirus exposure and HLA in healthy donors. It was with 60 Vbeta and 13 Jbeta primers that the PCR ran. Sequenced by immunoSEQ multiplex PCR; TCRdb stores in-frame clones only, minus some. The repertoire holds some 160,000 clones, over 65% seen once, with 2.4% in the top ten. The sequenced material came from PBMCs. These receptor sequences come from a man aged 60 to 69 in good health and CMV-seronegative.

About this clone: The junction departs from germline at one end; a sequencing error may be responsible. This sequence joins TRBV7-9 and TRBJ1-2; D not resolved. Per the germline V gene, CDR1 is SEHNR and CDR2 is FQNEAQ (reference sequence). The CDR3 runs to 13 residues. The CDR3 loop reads CASSLAAGYGYPF. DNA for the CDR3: TGTGCCAGCAGCTTAGCTGCGGGCTATGGCTACCCCTTC.

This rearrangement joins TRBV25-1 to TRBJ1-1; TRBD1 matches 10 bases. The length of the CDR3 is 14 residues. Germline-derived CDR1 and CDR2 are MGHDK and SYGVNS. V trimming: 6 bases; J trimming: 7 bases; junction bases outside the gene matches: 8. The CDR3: CASSPDRGRGEAFF. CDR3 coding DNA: TGTGCCAGCAGCCCAGACAGGGGGCGTGGTGAAGCTTTCTTT.

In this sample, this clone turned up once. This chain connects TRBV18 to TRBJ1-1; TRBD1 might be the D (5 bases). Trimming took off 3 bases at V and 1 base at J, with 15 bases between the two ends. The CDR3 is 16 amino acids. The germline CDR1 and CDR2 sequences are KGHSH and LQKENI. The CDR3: CASSPALGQGNTEAFF. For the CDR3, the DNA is TGTGCCAGCTCACCTGCGCTTGGGCAGGGGAACACTGAAGCTTTCTTT.

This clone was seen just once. This CDR3 reads CASSQPSGRANYGYTF. The DNA for the CDR3 is TGCGCCAGCAGCCAACCCTCGGGGAGAGCTAACTATGGCTACACCTTC. V gene TRBV5-1 combines with J gene TRBJ1-2, with D unclear. The CDR3 contains 16 residues. CDR1 is SGHRS and CDR2 is YFSETQ in the germline V gene. The germline V and J ends were trimmed by 4 bases and 0 bases, with 16 bases remaining between them.

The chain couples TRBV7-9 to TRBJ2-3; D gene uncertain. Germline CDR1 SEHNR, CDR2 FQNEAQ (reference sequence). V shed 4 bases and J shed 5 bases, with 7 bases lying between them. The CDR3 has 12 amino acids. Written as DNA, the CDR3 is TGTGCCAGCAGCTCCCCGGTAGATACGCAGTATTTT. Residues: CASSSPVDTQYF.

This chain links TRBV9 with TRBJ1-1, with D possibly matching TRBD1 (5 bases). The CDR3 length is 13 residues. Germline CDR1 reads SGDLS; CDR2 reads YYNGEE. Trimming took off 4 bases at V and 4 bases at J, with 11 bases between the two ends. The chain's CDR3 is CASSPPGGTEAFF. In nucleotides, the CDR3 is TGTGCCAGCAGCCCCCCGGGGGGCACTGAAGCTTTCTTT. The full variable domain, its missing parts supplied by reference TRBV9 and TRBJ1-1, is DSGVTQTPKHLITATGQRVTLRCSPRSGDLSVYWYQQSLDQGLQFLIQYYNGEERAKGNILERFSAQQFPDLHSELNLSSLELGDSALYFCASSPPGGTEAFFGQGTRLTVV.

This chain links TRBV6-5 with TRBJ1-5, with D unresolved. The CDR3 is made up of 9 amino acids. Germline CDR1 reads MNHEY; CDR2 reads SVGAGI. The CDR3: CTTGQPQHF. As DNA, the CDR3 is TGTACTACCGGGCAGCCCCAGCATTTT.

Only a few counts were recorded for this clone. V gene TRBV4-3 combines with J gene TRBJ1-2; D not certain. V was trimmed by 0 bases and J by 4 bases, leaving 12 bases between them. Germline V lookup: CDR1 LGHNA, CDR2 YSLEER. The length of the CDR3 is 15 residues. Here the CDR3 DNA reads TGCGCCAGCAGCCAAGAATTTGAGGTCAGCTATGGCTACACCTTC. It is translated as CASSQEFEVSYGYTF.

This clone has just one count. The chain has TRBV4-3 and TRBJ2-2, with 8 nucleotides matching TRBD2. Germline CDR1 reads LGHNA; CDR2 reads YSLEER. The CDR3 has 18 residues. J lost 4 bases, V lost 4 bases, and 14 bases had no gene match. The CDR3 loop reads CASSRALAGIDTTGELFF. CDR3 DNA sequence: TGCGCCAGCAGCCGAGCTTTAGCGGGGATTGACACCACCGGGGAGCTGTTTTTT.

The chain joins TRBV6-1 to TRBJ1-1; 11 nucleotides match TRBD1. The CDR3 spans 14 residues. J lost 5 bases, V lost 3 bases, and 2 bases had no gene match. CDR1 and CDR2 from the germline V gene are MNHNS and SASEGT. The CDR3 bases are TGTGCCAGCAGTGAGGGACAGGGGGTAACTGAAGCTTTCTTT. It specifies CASSEGQGVTEAFF.

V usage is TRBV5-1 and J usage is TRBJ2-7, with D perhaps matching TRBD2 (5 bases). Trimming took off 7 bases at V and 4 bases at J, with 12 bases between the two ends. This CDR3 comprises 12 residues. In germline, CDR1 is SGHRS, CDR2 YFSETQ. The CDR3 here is CASAPEGYEQYF. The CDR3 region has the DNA TGCGCCAGCGCTCCAGAGGGTTACGAGCAGTACTTC.

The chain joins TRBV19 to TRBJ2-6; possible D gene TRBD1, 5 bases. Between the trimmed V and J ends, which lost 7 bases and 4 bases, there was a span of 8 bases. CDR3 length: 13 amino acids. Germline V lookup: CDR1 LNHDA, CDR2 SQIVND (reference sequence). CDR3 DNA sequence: TGTGCCAGTAAAGGGGCCGGGGCCAACGTCCTGACTTTC. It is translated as CASKGAGANVLTF.

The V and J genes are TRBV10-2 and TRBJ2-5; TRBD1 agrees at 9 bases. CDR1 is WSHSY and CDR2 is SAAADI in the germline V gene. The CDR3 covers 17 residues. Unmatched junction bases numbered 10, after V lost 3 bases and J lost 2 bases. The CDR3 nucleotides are TGCGCCAGCAGTGACTCCTTGAGGGACAGGGTACAAGAGACCCAGTACTTC. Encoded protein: CASSDSLRDRVQETQYF.

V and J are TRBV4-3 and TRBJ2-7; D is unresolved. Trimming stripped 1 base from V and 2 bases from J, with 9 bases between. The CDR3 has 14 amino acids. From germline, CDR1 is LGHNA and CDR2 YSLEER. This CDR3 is CASSQAGGAYEQYF. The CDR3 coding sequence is TGCGCCAGCAGCCAAGCTGGCGGAGCCTACGAGCAGTACTTC.

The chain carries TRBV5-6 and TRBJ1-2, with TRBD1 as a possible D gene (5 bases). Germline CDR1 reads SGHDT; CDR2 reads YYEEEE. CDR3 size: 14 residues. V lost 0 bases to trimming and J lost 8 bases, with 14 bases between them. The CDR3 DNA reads TGTGCCAGCAGCTTGGCCGGAAGGGCAGGGGGCTACACCTTC. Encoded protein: CASSLAGRAGGYTF. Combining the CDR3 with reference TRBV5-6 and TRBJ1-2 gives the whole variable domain DAGVTQSPTHLIKTRGQQVTLRCSPKSGHDTVSWYQQALGQGPQFIFQYYEEEERQRGNFPDRFSGHQFPNYSSELNVNALLLGDSALYLCASSLAGRAGGYTFGSGTRLTVV.

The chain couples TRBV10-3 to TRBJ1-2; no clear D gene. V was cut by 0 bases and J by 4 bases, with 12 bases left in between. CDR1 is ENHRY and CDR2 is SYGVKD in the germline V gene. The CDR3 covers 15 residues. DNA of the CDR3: TGTGCCATCAGTGAGTCGGCCGAGGGAGGCTATGGCTACACCTTC. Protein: CAISESAEGGYGYTF.

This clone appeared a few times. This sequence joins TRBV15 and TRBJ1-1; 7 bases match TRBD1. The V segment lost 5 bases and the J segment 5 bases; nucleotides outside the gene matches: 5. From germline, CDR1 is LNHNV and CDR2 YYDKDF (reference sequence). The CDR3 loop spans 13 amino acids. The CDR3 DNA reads TGTGCCACCAGCGGCCCCAGGGGGACTGAAGCTTTCTTT. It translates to CATSGPRGTEAFF.

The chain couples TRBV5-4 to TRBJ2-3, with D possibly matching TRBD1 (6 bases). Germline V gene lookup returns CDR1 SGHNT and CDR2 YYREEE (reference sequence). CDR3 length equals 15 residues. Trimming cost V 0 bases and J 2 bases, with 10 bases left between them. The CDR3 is CASSLDWGPTDTQYF. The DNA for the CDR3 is TGTGCCAGCAGCTTGGACTGGGGGCCCACAGATACGCAGTATTTT.

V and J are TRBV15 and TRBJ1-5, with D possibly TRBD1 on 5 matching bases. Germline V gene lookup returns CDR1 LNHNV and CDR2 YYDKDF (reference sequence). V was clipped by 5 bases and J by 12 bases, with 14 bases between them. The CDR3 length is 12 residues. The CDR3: CATSEEGRDQHF. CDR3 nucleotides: TGTGCCACCAGCGAGGAGGGCAGGGACCAGCATTTT.

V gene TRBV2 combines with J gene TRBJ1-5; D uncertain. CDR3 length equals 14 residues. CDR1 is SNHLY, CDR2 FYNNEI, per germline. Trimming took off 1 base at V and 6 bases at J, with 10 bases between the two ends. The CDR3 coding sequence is TGTGCCAGCAGTGAAGTGTTTGATAGTCAGCCCCAGCATTTT. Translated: CASSEVFDSQPQHF.

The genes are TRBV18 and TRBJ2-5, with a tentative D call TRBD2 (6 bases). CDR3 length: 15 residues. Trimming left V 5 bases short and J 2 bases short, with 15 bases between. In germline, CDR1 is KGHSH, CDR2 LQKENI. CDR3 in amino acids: CASSVSGTVQETQYF. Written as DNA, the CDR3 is TGTGCCAGCTCAGTGTCCGGGACTGTACAAGAGACCCAGTACTTC.